This T cell receptor (beta chain) was captured by sequencing in a study of blood T cell repertoires in COVID-19. For the study at large: Whether acute or convalescent, the COVID-19 samples came from the United States, Italy and Spain. PBMCs, B-cell-depleted T cells, or T cells provided the cDNA or gDNA that made up the material.

Germline lookup yields CDR1 LNHDA and CDR2 SQIVND (reference sequence). The V gene lost 2 bases and the J gene lost 6 bases, with 19 bases spanning the gap. The CDR3 runs 16 residues. Original processing notes: By means of reference gene primer amplification, nucleated cell counts were estimated. Libraries were prepared by immunoSEQ multiplex PCR; TCRdb keeps only in-frame clonotypes and omits some of them. V and J calls plus clone size are reproduced from that table; the DNA served to infer D and trimming. The table lists about 230,000 clones, around 83% of them singletons. The clonotype originates from a woman between 35 and 50 years old who had recovered from COVID-19. The chain combines TRBV19 with TRBJ1-2, with a tentative D call TRBD1 (5 bases). The sequenced sample consisted of peripheral blood. The CDR3 loop reads CASSIRLSPVGDGYTF. The CDR3 coding sequence is TGTGCCAGTAGTATAAGGCTTTCTCCCGTAGGGGATGGCTACACCTTC.